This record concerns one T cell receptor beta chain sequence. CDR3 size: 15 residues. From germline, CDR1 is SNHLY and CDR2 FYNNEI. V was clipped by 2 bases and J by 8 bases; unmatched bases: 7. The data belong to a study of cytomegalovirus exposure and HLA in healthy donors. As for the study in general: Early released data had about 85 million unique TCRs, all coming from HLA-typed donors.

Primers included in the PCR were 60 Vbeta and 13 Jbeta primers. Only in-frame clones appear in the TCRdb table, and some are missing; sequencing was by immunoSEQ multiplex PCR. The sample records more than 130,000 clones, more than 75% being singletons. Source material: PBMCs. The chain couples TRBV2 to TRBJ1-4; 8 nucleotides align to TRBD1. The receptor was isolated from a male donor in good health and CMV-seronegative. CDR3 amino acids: CASSESGQGNEKLFF. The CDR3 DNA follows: TGTGCCAGCAGTGAATCCGGACAGGGTAACGAAAAACTGTTTTTT. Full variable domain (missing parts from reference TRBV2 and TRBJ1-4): EPEVTQTPSHQVTQMGQEVILRCVPISNHLYFYWYRQILGQKVEFLVSFYNNEISEKSEIFDDQFSVERPDGSNFTLKIRSTKLEDSAMYFCASSESGQGNEKLFFGSGTQLSVL.